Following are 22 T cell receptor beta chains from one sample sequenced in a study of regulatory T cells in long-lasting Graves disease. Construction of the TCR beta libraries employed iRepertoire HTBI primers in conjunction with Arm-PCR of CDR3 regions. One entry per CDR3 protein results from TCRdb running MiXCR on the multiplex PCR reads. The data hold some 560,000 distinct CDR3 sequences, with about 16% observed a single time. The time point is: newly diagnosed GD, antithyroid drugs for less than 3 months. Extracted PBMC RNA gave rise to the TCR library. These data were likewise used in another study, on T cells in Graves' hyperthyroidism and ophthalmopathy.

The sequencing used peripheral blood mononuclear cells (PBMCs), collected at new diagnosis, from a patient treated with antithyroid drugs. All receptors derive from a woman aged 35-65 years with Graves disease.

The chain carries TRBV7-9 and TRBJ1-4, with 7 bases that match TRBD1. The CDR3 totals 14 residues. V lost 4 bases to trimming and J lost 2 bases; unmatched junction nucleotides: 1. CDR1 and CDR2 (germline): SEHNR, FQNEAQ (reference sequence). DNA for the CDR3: TGTGCCAGCAGCTGGGACAGTACTAATGAAAAACTGTTTTTT. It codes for CASSWDSTNEKLFF.

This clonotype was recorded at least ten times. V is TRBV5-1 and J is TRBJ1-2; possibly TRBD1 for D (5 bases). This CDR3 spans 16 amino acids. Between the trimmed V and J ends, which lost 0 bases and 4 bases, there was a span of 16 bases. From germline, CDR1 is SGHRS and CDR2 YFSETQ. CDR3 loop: CASSLAGGRRGYGYTF. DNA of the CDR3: TGCGCCAGCAGCTTGGCCGGGGGTAGACGTGGCTATGGCTACACCTTC.

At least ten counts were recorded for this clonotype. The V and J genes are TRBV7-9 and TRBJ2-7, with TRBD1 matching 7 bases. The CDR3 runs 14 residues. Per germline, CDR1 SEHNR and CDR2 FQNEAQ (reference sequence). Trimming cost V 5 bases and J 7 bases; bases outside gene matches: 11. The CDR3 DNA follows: TGTGCCAGCAGCCAAGGGGGCAGTCGAGGTGAGCAGTACTTC. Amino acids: CASSQGGSRGEQYF.

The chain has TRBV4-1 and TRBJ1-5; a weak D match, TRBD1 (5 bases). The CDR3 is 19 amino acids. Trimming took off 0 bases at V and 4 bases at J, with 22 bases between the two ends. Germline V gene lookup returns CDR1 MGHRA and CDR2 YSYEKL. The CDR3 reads CASSQDGGGVGRRNQPQHF. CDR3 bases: TGCGCCAGCAGCCAAGATGGGGGAGGTGTAGGCCGGAGGAATCAGCCCCAGCATTTT.

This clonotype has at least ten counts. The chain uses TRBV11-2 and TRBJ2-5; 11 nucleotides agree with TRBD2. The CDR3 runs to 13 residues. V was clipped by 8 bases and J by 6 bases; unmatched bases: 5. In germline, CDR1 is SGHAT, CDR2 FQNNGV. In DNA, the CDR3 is TGTGCCAGCCATAGCGGGGGGGCGAAGACCCAGTACTTC. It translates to CASHSGGAKTQYF.

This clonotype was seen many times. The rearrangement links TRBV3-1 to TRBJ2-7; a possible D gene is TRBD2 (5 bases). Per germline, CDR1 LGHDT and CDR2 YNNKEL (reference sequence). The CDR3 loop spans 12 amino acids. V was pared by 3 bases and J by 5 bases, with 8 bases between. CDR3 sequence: CASSQEAHEQYF. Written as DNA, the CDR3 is TGTGCCAGCAGCCAGGAGGCCCACGAGCAGTACTTC.

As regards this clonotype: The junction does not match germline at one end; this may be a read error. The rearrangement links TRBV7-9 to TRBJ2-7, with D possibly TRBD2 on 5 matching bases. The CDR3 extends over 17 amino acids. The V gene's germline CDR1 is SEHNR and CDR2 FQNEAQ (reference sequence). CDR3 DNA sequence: TGTGCCAGCGGCTTAGCGCTAGGGATGAGAGGATCCTACGAGCAGTACTTC. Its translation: CASGLALGMRGSYEQYF.

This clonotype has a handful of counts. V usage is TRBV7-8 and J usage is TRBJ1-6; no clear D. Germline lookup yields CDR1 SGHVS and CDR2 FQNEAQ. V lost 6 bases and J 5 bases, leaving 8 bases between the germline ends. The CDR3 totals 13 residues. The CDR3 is CASRIGNNSPLHF. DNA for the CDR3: TGTGCCAGCAGAATTGGAAATAATTCACCCCTCCACTTT.

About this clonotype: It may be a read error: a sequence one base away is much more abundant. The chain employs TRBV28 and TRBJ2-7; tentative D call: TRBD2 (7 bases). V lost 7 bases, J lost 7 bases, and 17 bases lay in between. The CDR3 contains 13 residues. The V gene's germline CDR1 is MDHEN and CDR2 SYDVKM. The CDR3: CASIPGGLNEQYF. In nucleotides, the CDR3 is TGTGCCAGCATCCCCGGGGGGCTCAATGAGCAGTACTTC.

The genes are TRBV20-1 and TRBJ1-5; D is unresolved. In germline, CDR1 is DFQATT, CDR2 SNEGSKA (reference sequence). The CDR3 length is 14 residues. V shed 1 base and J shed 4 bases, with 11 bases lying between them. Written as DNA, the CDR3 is TGCAGTGCTAGAGCTGCAGCCATTAATCAGCCCCAGCATTTT. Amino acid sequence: CSARAAAINQPQHF.

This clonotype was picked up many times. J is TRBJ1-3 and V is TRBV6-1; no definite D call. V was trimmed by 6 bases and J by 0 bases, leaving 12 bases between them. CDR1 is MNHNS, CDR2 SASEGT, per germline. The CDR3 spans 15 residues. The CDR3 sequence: CASRSHGVSGNTIYF. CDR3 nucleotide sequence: TGTGCCAGCAGATCTCATGGAGTCTCTGGAAACACCATATATTTT.

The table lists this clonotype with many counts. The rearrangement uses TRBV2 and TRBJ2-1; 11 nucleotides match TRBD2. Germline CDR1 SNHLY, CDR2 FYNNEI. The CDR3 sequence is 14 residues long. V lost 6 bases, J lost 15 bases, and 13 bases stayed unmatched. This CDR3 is CASRVRLAGTPGFF. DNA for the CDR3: TGTGCCAGCAGGGTTCGACTAGCGGGGACCCCGGGGTTCTTC. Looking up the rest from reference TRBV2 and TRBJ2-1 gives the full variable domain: EPEVTQTPSHQVTQMGQEVILRCVPISNHLYFYWYRQILGQKVEFLVSFYNNEISEKSEIFDDQFSVERPDGSNFTLKIRSTKLEDSAMYFCASRVRLAGTPGFFGPGTRLTVL.

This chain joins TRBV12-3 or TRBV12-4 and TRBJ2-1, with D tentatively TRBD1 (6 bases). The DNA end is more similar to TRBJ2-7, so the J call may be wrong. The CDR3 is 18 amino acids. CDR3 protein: CASSFFSDRSPEPYEQYF. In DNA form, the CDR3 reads TGTGCCAGCAGTTTTTTCTCGGACAGATCCCCTGAACCCTACGAGCAGTACTTC.

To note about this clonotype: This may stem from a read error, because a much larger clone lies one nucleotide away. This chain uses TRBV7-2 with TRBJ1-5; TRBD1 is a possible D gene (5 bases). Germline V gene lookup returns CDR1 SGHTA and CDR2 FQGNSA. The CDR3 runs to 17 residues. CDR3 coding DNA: TGTGCCAGCAGCTTAGGTTCCGCGACAGCTAGCGATCAGCCCCAGCATTTT. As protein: CASSLGSATASDQPQHF.

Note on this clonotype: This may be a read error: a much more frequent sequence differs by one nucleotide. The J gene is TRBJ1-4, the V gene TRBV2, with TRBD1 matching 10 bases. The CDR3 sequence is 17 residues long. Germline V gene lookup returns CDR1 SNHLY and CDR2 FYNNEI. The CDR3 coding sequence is TGTGCCAGCAGTTTTGGGACAGGGGTTGACTCTAATGAAAAACTGGTTTTT. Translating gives CASSFGTGVDSNEKLVF.

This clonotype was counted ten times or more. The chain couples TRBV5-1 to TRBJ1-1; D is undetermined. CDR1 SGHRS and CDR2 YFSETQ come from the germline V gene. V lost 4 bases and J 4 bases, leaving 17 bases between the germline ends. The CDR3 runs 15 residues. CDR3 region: CASSPSPGRSTEAFF. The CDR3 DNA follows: TGCGCCAGCAGCCCCAGTCCGGGGAGGAGCACTGAAGCTTTCTTT.

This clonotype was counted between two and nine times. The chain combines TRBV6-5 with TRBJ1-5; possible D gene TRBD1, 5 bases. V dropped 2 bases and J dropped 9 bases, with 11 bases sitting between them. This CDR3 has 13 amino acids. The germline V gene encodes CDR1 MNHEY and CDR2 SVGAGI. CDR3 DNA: TGTGCCAGCAGTTACGGGGTCCAGGGGCCCCAGCATTTT. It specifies CASSYGVQGPQHF.

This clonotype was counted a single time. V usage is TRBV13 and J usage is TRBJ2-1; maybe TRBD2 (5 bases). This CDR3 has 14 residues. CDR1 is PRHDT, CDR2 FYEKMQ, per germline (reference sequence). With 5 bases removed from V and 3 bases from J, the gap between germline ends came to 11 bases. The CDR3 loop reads CASSPDEGYNEQFF. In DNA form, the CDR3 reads TGTGCCAGCAGCCCGGATGAGGGCTACAATGAGCAGTTCTTC.

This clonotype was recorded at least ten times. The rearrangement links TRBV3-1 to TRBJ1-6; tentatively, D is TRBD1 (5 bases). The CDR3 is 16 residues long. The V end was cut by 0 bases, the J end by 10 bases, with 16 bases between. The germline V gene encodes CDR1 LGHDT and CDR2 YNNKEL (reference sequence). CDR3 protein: CASSQDRAGGKSPLHF. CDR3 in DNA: TGTGCCAGCAGCCAAGATCGCGCCGGGGGAAAATCACCCCTCCACTTT.

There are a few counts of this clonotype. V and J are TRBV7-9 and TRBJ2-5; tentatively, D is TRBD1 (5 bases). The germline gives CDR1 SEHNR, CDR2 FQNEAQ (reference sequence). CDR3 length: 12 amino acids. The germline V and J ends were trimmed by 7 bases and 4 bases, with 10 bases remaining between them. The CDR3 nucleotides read TGTGCCAGCATCAGGGTTGGAGAGACCCAGTACTTC. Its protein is CASIRVGETQYF.

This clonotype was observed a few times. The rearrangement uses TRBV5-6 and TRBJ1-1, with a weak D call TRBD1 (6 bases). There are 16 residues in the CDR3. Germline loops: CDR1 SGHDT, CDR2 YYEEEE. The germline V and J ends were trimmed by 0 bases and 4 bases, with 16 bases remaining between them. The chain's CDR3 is CASSLGGGARLTEAFF. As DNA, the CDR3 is TGTGCCAGCAGCTTGGGTGGGGGCGCACGTCTCACTGAAGCTTTCTTT. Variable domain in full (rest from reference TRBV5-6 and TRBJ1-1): DAGVTQSPTHLIKTRGQQVTLRCSPKSGHDTVSWYQQALGQGPQFIFQYYEEEERQRGNFPDRFSGHQFPNYSSELNVNALLLGDSALYLCASSLGGGARLTEAFFGQGTRLTVV.

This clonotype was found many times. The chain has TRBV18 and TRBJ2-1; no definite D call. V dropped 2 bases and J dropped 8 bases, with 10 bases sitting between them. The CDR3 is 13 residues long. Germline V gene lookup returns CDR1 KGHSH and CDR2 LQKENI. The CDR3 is CASSPMEKDEQFF. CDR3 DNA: TGTGCCAGCTCACCAATGGAGAAGGATGAGCAGTTCTTC. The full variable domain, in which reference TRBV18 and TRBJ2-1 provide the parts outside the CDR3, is NAGVMQNPRHLVRRRGQEARLRCSPMKGHSHVYWYRQLPEEGLKFMVYLQKENIIDESGMPKERFSAEFPKEGPSILRIQQVVRGDSAAYFCASSPMEKDEQFFGPGTRLTVL.